The source of this TCR beta chain is a study of T cells after yellow fever vaccination. After removal of 5 bases from V and 3 bases from J, the junction contained 4 bases not matched to a gene. CDR3 length: 13 residues. Per germline, CDR1 SGHNT and CDR2 YYREEE (reference sequence). 5'RACE template switching added a universal primer site and UMIs to TCR cDNA. TCRdb fed the 5' RACE reads into MiXCR, producing one record per CDR3 protein. The table shows roughly 180,000 distinct CDR3 sequences, with approximately 6.2% occurring only once. As for this clonotype: Its matching antigen is unknown.

Study results and caveats: At about 97% for CD4 and 88% for CD8, most primary-vaccination clones showed up again after the booster. Contaminating bulk clonotypes could be abundant in FACS-sorted repertoires.

The clonotype comes from a man aged 18 to 30 who received the YFV17D yellow fever vaccine. The chain is built from TRBV5-4 and TRBJ2-7; 8 nucleotides align to TRBD2. The source material was CD4+ T cells sorted from PBMCs, sampled on the day of the first yellow fever vaccination. The CDR3 loop reads CASRSGGDYEQYF. DNA for the CDR3: TGTGCCAGCAGGTCGGGGGGGGACTACGAGCAGTACTTC. The full variable domain, in which reference TRBV5-4 and TRBJ2-7 provide the parts outside the CDR3, is ETGVTQSPTHLIKTRGQQVTLRCSSQSGHNTVSWYQQALGQGPQFIFQYYREEENGRGNFPPRFSGLQFPNYSSELNVNALELDDSALYLCASRSGGDYEQYFGPGTRLTVT.